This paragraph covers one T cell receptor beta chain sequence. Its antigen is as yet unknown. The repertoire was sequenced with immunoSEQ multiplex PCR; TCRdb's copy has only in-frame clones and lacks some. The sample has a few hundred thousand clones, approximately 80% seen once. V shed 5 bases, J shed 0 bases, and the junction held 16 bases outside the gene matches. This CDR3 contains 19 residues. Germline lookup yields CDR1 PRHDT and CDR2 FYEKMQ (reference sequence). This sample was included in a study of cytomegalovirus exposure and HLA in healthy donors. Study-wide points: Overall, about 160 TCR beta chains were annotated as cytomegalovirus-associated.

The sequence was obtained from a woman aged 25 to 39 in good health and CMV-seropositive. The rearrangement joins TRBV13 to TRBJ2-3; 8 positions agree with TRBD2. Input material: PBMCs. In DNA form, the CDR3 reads TGTGCCAGCAGCCCTCCTAGAGCGGGAGCCCCTGATAGCACAGATACGCAGTATTTT. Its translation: CASSPPRAGAPDSTDTQYF.